This T cell receptor beta chain was documented in a study of shared clonotypes between healthy human individuals. Study results and caveats: A handful of donors showed sharing of 4.5% to 5% of naive CD4 clonotypes. A small donor pool kept down the genetic and exposure-history diversity that was represented.

Splitting the CD4+ cells yielded a CD45RA+ naive subset and a CD45RA-negative memory subset. To note about this clone: Its antigen is as yet unknown.

An approximately 220 ng quantity of DNA, 25,000 to 30,000 T cell genomes, went into the sorted-subset replicate PCRs. The data were produced by immunoSEQ multiplex PCR, yet TCRdb's version contains in-frame clones alone and is incomplete. The profile covers 2 million to 3 million clones, with roughly 93% appearing a single time and 0.36% taken by the ten largest. This receptor was taken from a man younger than 30 in good health. Some clones in this sample may be carry-over from other donors' samples. The sample comprised naive CD4+ T cells from PBMCs. Specified subset: CD45RA+ positively selected.

The CDR3 DNA reads TGTGCCAGCAGATCAGCGGGCCGAACCTACGAGCAGTACTTC. Protein product: CASRSAGRTYEQYF. V usage is TRBV28 and J usage is TRBJ2-7; D possibly corresponds to TRBD2 (6 bases). CDR1 and CDR2 (germline): MDHEN, SYDVKM. This CDR3 is 14 amino acids long. Trimming shortened V by 6 bases and J by 2 bases, and 14 bases separated the two germline ends.